The 2 T cell receptor beta chains reported below all come from one sample, sequenced in a study of type 1 regulatory T cells (dated by TCRdb to about 2021). Sequencing relied on an Illumina MiSeq. In-frame beta chains were kept once TCRdb had trimmed the public reads at Q25 with fastp and called clones with MiXCR. Identical CDR3 proteins give one entry, which carries the most common genes and DNA. The sample table lists more than 60,000 distinct CDR3 sequences, 60% to 65% of them with a count of one. Of the sample, over 1.5% falls within the top ten clones. The antigens of these receptors remain unknown. The sequenced sample consisted of cultured non-Tr1 T cells, either the whole culture or a sorted T cell fraction (not recorded which). The sample's cell subset or site, from its label and the paper: non-Tr1 population from the T-allo10 product. The receptors come from a human donor in good health.

V gene TRBV20-1 combines with J gene TRBJ2-1; no clear D gene. The V gene's germline CDR1 is DFQATT and CDR2 SNEGSKA (reference sequence). CDR3 length: 13 amino acids. V was pared by 8 bases and J by 6 bases, with 17 bases between. The CDR3 DNA reads TGCAGTCATGTTCGGGCCTGGGGCAATGAGCAGTTCTTC. Its translation: CSHVRAWGNEQFF.

The rearrangement joins TRBV5-1 to TRBJ2-4; D is undetermined. This CDR3 has 19 amino acids. V lost 3 bases and J 0 bases, leaving 22 bases between the germline ends. The germline V gene encodes CDR1 SGHRS and CDR2 YFSETQ. CDR3 coding DNA: TGCGCCAGCAGCTCGGACCGCTTAGGAAAACAACTAGCCAAAAACATTCAGTACTTC. Amino acids: CASSSDRLGKQLAKNIQYF.